This TCR beta chain is from a study of PD-1 blockade in classical Hodgkin lymphoma. Profiling relied on immunoSEQ multiplex PCR, and the TCRdb table lists in-frame clones only, not all of them. The sample contains about 7,100 clones, around four fifths of which appear only once. Every patient was affected by relapse after autologous stem cell transplantation, while exposure to brentuximab vedotin was not uniform. Researchers report purifying CD4+ T cells from thawed PBMCs by magnetic negative selection. Deletions cut 0 bases from V and 7 bases from J, with 10 bases between. CDR1 SGHAT and CDR2 FQNNGV come from the germline V gene. The CDR3 spans 15 residues.

This receptor was taken from a human donor with classical Hodgkin lymphoma. The chain carries TRBV11-2 and TRBJ1-6; perhaps TRBD1 as D (6 bases). The sample was CD4+ T cells from blood, taken at baseline. This chain's CDR3 is CASSLEQGLNSPLHF. The CDR3 DNA follows: TGTGCCAGCAGCTTAGAACAGGGCCTCAATTCACCCCTCCACTTT.